These T cell receptor beta chains were read from a single sample in a study of blood T cell repertoires in COVID-19. The data were produced by immunoSEQ multiplex PCR, yet TCRdb's version contains in-frame clones alone and is incomplete. Of about 150,000 clones in the sample, 75% to 90% were seen once. Sequenced material: peripheral blood. These receptors were collected from a woman aged 55 to 70 with active COVID-19. The CDR3 runs from the conserved cysteine through the conserved F or W. Each record gives: V gene, J gene, D gene, clone size, CDR3 DNA, CDR3 protein. A D gene is named only where the DNA matches it firmly. Clone size appears in some rows only: once, few, many, or a class for an expanded clone.

V: TRBV19; J: TRBJ2-3; D: TRBD1; size: -; DNA: TGTGCCAGTGGCCACAGGGGGCGACCCACAGATACGCAGTATTTT; CDR3: CASGHRGRPTDTQYF
V: TRBV15; J: TRBJ2-7; D: -; size: -; DNA: TGTGCCACCAGCAGATCCAGGGCAGGCGACGAGCAGTACTTC; CDR3: CATSRSRAGDEQYF
V: TRBV3-1/TRBV3-2; J: TRBJ1-1; D: -; size: -; DNA: TGTGCCAGCAGCCCTATGGCGGGGTACACTGAAGCTTTCTTT; CDR3: CASSPMAGYTEAFF
V: TRBV29-1; J: TRBJ1-1; D: -; size: -; DNA: TGCAGCGTTCGTGAAGGGGCGAGGACTGAAGCTTTCTTT; CDR3: CSVREGARTEAFF
V: TRBV11-2; J: TRBJ2-7; D: TRBD1; size: -; DNA: TGTGCCAGCAGCCCAAGACAGGGTAGGTTTTTGGAGCAGTACTTC; CDR3: CASSPRQGRFLEQYF
V: TRBV5-6; J: TRBJ2-3; D: -; size: -; DNA: TGTGCCAGCAGCTTGACGGTTGATACGCAGTATTTT; CDR3: CASSLTVDTQYF
V: TRBV6-2/TRBV6-3; J: TRBJ1-5; D: -; size: -; DNA: TGTGCCAGCAGCGACAGGACAGCGCCGAATCAGCCCCAGCATTTT; CDR3: CASSDRTAPNQPQHF
V: TRBV4-3; J: TRBJ1-2; D: TRBD1; size: -; DNA: TGCGCCAGCAGCCAAGATACGGCAGGGGGTCGGAACTATGGCTACACCTTC; CDR3: CASSQDTAGGRNYGYTF
V: TRBV27; J: TRBJ1-1; D: -; size: -; DNA: TGTGCCAGCAGTTTACAGGGAGGGAACACTGAAGCTTTCTTT; CDR3: CASSLQGGNTEAFF
V: TRBV5-1; J: TRBJ2-7; D: TRBD2; size: -; DNA: TGCGCCAGCGCGCTACTAGCGGGCCCCGGCGACGAGCAGTACTTC; CDR3: CASALLAGPGDEQYF
V: TRBV2; J: TRBJ2-7; D: TRBD2; size: -; DNA: TGTGCCAGCAGGCCTAGCGGGAGCTACGAGCAGTACTTC; CDR3: CASRPSGSYEQYF
V: TRBV28; J: TRBJ2-3; D: TRBD1; size: -; DNA: TGTGCCAGCAGTCCCGCCGGCCCAGGGGGCAGGGCAGATACGCAGTATTTT; CDR3: CASSPAGPGGRADTQYF
V: TRBV7-9; J: TRBJ2-1; D: -; size: -; DNA: TGTGCCAGCAGCTTATTGTCGGGAGAGCAGTTCTTC; CDR3: CASSLLSGEQFF
V: TRBV18; J: TRBJ1-1; D: -; size: -; DNA: TGTGCCAGCTCACCAATCCTGTTGGACAAACCTGAAGCTTTCTTT; CDR3: CASSPILLDKPEAFF
V: TRBV2; J: TRBJ1-1; D: -; size: -; DNA: TGTGCCTCGACGACAGGCCTGAACACTGAAGCTTTCTTT; CDR3: CASTTGLNTEAFF
V: TRBV4-1; J: TRBJ2-4; D: -; size: -; DNA: TGCGCCAGCAGCCAAGAAGCCGGCCGGGTCAAAAACATTCAGTACTTC; CDR3: CASSQEAGRVKNIQYF
V: TRBV4-2; J: TRBJ1-5; D: -; size: -; DNA: TGTGCCAGCAGCCAAGATCCAGGGATCAGCAATCAGCCCCAGCATTTT; CDR3: CASSQDPGISNQPQHF
V: TRBV28; J: TRBJ2-5; D: -; size: -; DNA: TGTGCCAGCAGTTTACTGTTTCCAGGCGGGGAGACCCAGTACTTC; CDR3: CASSLLFPGGETQYF
V: TRBV4-3; J: TRBJ2-3; D: TRBD1; size: -; DNA: TGCGCCAGCAGCCAACTGACAGGGTTACGGGCAGATACGCAGTATTTT; CDR3: CASSQLTGLRADTQYF
V: TRBV12-3/TRBV12-4; J: TRBJ1-1; D: TRBD1; size: -; DNA: TGTGCCAGCAGTTTAGGGGACAGGGCTTTCTTT; CDR3: CASSLGDRAFF
V: TRBV27; J: TRBJ2-2; D: TRBD2; size: -; DNA: TGTGCCAGCAGTTTATCGTGGCGAGCGGGAGCCCCTAGCACCGGGGAGCTGTTTTTT; CDR3: CASSLSWRAGAPSTGELFF
V: TRBV11-2; J: TRBJ2-3; D: TRBD2; size: -; DNA: TGTGCCAGCAGCTTAGTGCTAGCGGGCACAGATACGCAGTATTTT; CDR3: CASSLVLAGTDTQYF
V: TRBV14; J: TRBJ2-5; D: TRBD2; size: -; DNA: TGTGCCAGCAGCCAGTTAGGACTAGCGGCACAAGAGACCCAGTACTTC; CDR3: CASSQLGLAAQETQYF
V: TRBV7-2; J: TRBJ2-7; D: -; size: -; DNA: TGTGCCAGCAGCCGGGGGCGGGAGAGGTCCTACGAGCAGTACTTC; CDR3: CASSRGRERSYEQYF
V: TRBV6-2/TRBV6-3; J: TRBJ1-1; D: TRBD1; size: -; DNA: TGTGCCAGCAGCCGATACACAGGGGGCGGGAACACTGAAGCTTTCTTT; CDR3: CASSRYTGGGNTEAFF
V: TRBV9; J: TRBJ1-5; D: -; size: once; DNA: TGTGCCAGCAGCGTAGGTGGGGGGGATAGCAATCAGCCCCAGCATTTT; CDR3: CASSVGGGDSNQPQHF
V: TRBV27; J: TRBJ2-4; D: TRBD1; size: once; DNA: TGTGCCAGCAGCCGAGGACAGGGGGCCCCCATAGCCAAAAACATTCAGTACTTC; CDR3: CASSRGQGAPIAKNIQYF
V: TRBV3-1/TRBV3-2; J: TRBJ2-5; D: -; size: -; DNA: TGTGCCAGCAGCCAAGAGTACCCCGGGACACCCGATGGGACCCAGTACTTC; CDR3: CASSQEYPGTPDGTQYF
V: TRBV11-3; J: TRBJ2-3; D: TRBD2; size: -; DNA: TGTGCCAGCAGTACTAGCGGGAGTAGGACAGATACGCAGTATTTT; CDR3: CASSTSGSRTDTQYF
V: TRBV28; J: TRBJ2-5; D: TRBD1; size: -; DNA: TGTGCCAGCAGTTTAGACGGACAGGAAGAGACCCAGTACTTC; CDR3: CASSLDGQEETQYF
V: TRBV3-1/TRBV3-2; J: TRBJ2-7; D: TRBD1; size: -; DNA: TGTGCCAGCAGCCGAAAGACCGGGACAGGGGACTCCTACGAGCAGTACTTC; CDR3: CASSRKTGTGDSYEQYF
V: TRBV7-9; J: TRBJ1-1; D: -; size: -; DNA: TGTGCCAGTTCCGACAGGAGAAGGACCACTGAAGCTTTCTTT; CDR3: CASSDRRRTTEAFF
V: TRBV7-2; J: TRBJ2-7; D: TRBD2; size: -; DNA: TGTGCCAGCAGCTTGCTCGGGACTAGCGGGAACGAGCAGTACTTC; CDR3: CASSLLGTSGNEQYF
V: TRBV6-2/TRBV6-3; J: TRBJ1-5; D: -; size: -; DNA: TGTGCCAGCAGTTTAAACCGGGCCGAGGGGCCCCAGCATTTT; CDR3: CASSLNRAEGPQHF
V: TRBV19; J: TRBJ2-3; D: -; size: -; DNA: TGTGCCAGTAGTGGGAGAACTCGAAACACAGATACGCAGTATTTT; CDR3: CASSGRTRNTDTQYF